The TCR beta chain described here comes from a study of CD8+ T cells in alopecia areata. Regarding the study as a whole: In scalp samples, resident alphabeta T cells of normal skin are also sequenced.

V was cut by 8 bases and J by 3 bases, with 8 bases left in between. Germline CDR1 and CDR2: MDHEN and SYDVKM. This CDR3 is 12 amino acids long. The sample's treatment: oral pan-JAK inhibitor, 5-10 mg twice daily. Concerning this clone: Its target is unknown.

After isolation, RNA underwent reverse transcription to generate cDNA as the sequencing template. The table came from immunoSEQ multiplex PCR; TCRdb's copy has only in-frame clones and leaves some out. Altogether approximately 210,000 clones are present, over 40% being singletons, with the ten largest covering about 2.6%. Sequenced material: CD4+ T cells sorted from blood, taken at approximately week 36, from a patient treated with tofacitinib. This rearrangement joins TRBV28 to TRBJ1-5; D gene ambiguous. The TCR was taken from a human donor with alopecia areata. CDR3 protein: CASAIANQPQHF. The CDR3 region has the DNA TGTGCCAGCGCCATCGCCAATCAGCCCCAGCATTTT.